This T cell receptor (beta chain) was recovered during a study of cytomegalovirus exposure and HLA in healthy donors. Study-level results: Of the V segments, some could not be distinguished, including TRBV6-2 and TRBV6-3, and were excluded. Later on, an analysis showed TCR association rates differing by HLA locus, with DRB1 the most and HLA-C the fewest. Equally common other TCR beta chains were less clonally expanded than HLA-associated ones, a later analysis found. Associated with cytomegalovirus, according to the listing, were 150 to 200 TCR beta chains.

Points on this clone: Its target is not known.

The CDR3 is 12 residues long. V shed 5 bases and J shed 3 bases, with 8 bases lying between them. From germline, CDR1 is MNHEY and CDR2 SVGAGI. PCR was performed using 60 Vbeta and 13 Jbeta primers. Some clones are missing from TCRdb's copy, which holds only in-frame ones; the method was immunoSEQ multiplex PCR. The table records roughly 200,000 clones, more than 75% of them present only once. J is TRBJ2-7 and V is TRBV6-5, with D possibly TRBD2 on 6 matching bases. The source of this sequence is a man under 40 in good health and CMV-seronegative. The sequenced material came from PBMCs. In nucleotides, the CDR3 is TGTGCCAGCAGTCGGAGGGGCTACGAGCAGTACTTC. Translating gives CASSRRGYEQYF.